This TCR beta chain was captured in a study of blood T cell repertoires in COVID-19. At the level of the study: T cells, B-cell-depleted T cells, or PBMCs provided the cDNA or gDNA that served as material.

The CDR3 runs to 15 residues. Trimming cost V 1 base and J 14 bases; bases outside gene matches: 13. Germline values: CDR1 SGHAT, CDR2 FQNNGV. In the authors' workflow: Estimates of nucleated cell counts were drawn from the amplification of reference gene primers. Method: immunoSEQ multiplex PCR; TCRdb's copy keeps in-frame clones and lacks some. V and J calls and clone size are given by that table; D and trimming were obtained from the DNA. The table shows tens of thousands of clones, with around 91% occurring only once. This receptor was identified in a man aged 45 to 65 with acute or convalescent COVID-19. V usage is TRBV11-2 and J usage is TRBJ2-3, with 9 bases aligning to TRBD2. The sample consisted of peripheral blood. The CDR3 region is CASSLGSSGISERYF. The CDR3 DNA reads TGTGCCAGCAGCTTAGGATCTAGCGGGATCTCCGAGCGGTATTTT.